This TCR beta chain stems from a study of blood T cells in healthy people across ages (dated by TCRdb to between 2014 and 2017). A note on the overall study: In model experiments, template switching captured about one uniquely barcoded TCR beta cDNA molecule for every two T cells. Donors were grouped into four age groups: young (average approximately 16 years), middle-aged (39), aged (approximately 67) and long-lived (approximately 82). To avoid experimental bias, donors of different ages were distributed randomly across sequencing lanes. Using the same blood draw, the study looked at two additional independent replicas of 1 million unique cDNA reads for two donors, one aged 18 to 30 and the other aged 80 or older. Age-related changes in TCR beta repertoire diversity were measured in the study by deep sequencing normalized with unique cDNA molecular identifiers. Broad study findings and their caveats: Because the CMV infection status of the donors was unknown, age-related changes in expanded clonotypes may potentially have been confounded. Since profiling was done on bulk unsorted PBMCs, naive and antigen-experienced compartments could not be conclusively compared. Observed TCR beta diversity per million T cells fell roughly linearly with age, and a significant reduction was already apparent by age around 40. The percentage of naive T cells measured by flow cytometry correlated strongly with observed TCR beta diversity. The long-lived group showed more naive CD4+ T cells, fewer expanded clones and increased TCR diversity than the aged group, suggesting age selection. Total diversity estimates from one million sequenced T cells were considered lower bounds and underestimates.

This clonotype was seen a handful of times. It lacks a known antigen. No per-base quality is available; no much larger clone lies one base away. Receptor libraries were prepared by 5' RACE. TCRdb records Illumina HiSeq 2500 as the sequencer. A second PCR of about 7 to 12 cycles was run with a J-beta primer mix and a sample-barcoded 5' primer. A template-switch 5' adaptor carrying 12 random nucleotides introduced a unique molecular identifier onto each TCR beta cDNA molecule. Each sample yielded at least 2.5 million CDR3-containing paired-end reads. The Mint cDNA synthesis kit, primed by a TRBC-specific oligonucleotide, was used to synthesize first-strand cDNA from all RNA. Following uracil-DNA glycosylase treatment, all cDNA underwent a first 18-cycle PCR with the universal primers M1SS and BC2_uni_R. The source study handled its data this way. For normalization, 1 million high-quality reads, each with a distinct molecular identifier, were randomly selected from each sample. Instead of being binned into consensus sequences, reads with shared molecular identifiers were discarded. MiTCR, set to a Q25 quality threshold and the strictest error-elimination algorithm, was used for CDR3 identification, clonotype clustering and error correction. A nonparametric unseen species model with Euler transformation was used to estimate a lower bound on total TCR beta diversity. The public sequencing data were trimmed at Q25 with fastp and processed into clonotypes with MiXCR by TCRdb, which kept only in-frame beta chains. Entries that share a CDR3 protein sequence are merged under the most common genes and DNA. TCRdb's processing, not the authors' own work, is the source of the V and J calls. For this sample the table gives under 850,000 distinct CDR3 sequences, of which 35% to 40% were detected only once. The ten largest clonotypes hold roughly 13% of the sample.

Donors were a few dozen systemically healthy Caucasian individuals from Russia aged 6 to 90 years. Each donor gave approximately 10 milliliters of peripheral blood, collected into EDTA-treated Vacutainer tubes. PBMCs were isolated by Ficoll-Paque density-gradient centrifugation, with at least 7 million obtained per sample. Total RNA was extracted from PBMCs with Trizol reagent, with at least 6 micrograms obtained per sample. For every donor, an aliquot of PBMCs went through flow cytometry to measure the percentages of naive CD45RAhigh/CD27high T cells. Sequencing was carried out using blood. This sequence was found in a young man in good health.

The CDR3 region has the sequence CASSAGLAYNEQFF. Here is the DNA: TGTGCCAGCAGCGCCGGACTGGCCTACAATGAGCAGTTCTTC. The chain was built from TRBV12-3 or TRBV12-4 and TRBJ2-1; a tentative D call is TRBD2 (5 bases match). The CDR3 goes from the cysteine to the phenylalanine over 14 residues. Only CDR3 DNA remains: 42 bases, in frame from the first base. V and J are truncated by 6 bases and 2 bases respectively, leaving an intervening sequence of 11 bases.